What follows are 8 T cell receptor beta chains derived from one specimen sequenced in a study of blood T cell repertoires in COVID-19. TCRdb keeps only in-frame clones here, not all; method: immunoSEQ multiplex PCR. The table shows about 210,000 clones, with roughly 87% occurring only once. The specimen was PBMCs or T cells enriched from blood (not recorded which). These receptors were taken from a man between 18 and 35 years old with acute COVID-19.

J is TRBJ2-1 and V is TRBV4-3; D remains unclear. Germline CDR1 reads LGHNA; CDR2 reads YSLEER. The CDR3 contains 14 residues. Trimming took off 0 bases at V and 7 bases at J, with 10 bases between the two ends. This CDR3 is CASSQDSSSNEQFF. CDR3 coding DNA: TGCGCCAGCAGCCAAGATTCTAGTTCGAATGAGCAGTTCTTC.

This chain uses TRBV4-2 with TRBJ2-5, with 7 bases aligning to TRBD2. The CDR3 is 13 residues long. Losses at the gene ends were 3 bases for V and 3 bases for J; bases not matched to a gene: 1. Looked up from germline, CDR1 is LGHNA and CDR2 is YNFKEQ. The CDR3, as DNA: TGTGCCAGCAGCCAGAGCGGGGAAGAGACCCAGTACTTC. It yields the protein CASSQSGEETQYF.

The V and J genes are TRBV6-5 and TRBJ1-1; TRBD1 matches at 8 bases. The V gene's germline CDR1 is MNHEY and CDR2 SVGAGI. The CDR3 is 15 amino acids. V shed 6 bases and J 4 bases; nucleotides not matched to a gene: 10. The CDR3 here is CASSGAGGEGTEAFF. DNA of the CDR3: TGTGCCAGCAGCGGGGCAGGGGGCGAGGGCACTGAAGCTTTCTTT.

This sequence joins TRBV25-1 and TRBJ2-2, with TRBD2 identical over 11 bases. The CDR3 is 16 residues long. In germline, CDR1 is MGHDK, CDR2 SYGVNS. V lost 3 bases to trimming and J lost 6 bases; unmatched junction nucleotides: 6. CDR3 region: CASSDPGLAGSGELFF. The CDR3 DNA reads as TGTGCCAGCAGTGACCCTGGACTAGCGGGTTCCGGGGAGCTGTTTTTT.

This chain links TRBV4-1 with TRBJ2-3; 11 nucleotides agree with TRBD1. The CDR3 is 18 amino acids. V shed 3 bases, J shed 3 bases, and the junction held 11 bases outside the gene matches. Looked up from germline, CDR1 is MGHRA and CDR2 is YSYEKL. CDR3 amino acids: CASSHLGRGTGGTDTQYF. CDR3 DNA: TGCGCCAGCAGCCACCTGGGAAGGGGGACAGGGGGGACAGATACGCAGTATTTT.

This chain joins TRBV4-1 and TRBJ2-7; no clear D gene. Trimming shortened V by 5 bases and J by 2 bases, and 13 bases separated the two germline ends. Germline V gene sequence: CDR1 MGHRA, CDR2 YSYEKL. The CDR3 is 14 amino acids. In nucleotides, the CDR3 is TGCGCCAGCAGCGAGGATTGGCCGGCCTACGAGCAGTACTTC. Translated: CASSEDWPAYEQYF.

J is TRBJ2-1 and V is TRBV30; 7 nucleotides line up with TRBD1. J gave up 2 bases and V 6 bases, and 7 bases lay outside the gene matches. The CDR3 is 14 residues long. CDR1 is GTSNPN and CDR2 is SVGIG in the germline V gene (reference sequence). The CDR3: CACSQGYPYNEQFF. The CDR3 nucleotides are TGTGCCTGCTCACAGGGGTACCCCTACAATGAGCAGTTCTTC. Complete variable domain (other parts from reference TRBV30 and TRBJ2-1): SQTIHQWPATLVQPVGSPLSLECTVEGTSNPNLYWYRQAAGRGLQLLFYSVGIGQISSEVPQNLSASRPQDRQFILSSKKLLLSDSGFYLCACSQGYPYNEQFFGPGTRLTVL.

V gene TRBV28 combines with J gene TRBJ2-3, with 10 positions matching TRBD2. Looked up from germline, CDR1 is MDHEN and CDR2 is SYDVKM. CDR3 length: 14 residues. V shed 6 bases, J shed 5 bases, and the junction held 5 bases outside the gene matches. This CDR3 reads CASRLAGEGDTQYF. The CDR3 DNA is TGTGCCAGCAGGCTAGCGGGAGAAGGAGATACGCAGTATTTT.